This entry lists 28 T cell receptor beta chains sequenced from one sample in a study of a mutant IDH1 vaccine in newly diagnosed glioma. Time point meaning: week 23, last vaccination. Each vaccine dose was 300 ug of mutant IDH1 20-mer peptide, with topical imiquimod. These receptors lack a known antigen. Some clones are missing from TCRdb's copy, which holds only in-frame ones; the method was immunoSEQ multiplex PCR. The table lists 40,000 to 45,000 clones, around 85% of them singletons. This sample comprised PBMCs, obtained from a glioma patient whose treatment included an IDH1 peptide vaccine. The receptors derive from a woman aged 18-29 years with glioma. Some clones in this sample may be carry-over from other donors' samples.

The J gene is TRBJ1-5, the V gene TRBV12-5; D remains unclear. V shed 0 bases and J shed 2 bases, with 14 bases lying between them. CDR3 length: 17 amino acids. Germline V gives CDR1 LGHNT, CDR2 FRNRAP. CDR3 DNA: TGTGCTAGTGGTTTGGTACGAGAAGGAAATCGCAATCAGCCCCAGCATTTT. This translates into CASGLVREGNRNQPQHF.

This clone was seen just once. This chain joins TRBV7-6 and TRBJ1-5; 7 bases are a match to TRBD1. From germline, CDR1 is SGHVS and CDR2 FNYEAQ. CDR3 length equals 14 residues. Trimming took 5 bases from V and 5 from J; bases not matched to a gene: 6. As DNA, the CDR3 is TGTGCCAGCAGCACTGGACAGGTAGATCAGCCCCAGCATTTT. This codes for CASSTGQVDQPQHF. Variable domain in full (rest from reference TRBV7-6 and TRBJ1-5): GAGVSQSPRYKVTKRGQDVALRCDPISGHVSLYWYRQALGQGPEFLTYFNYEAQQDKSGLPNDRFSAERPEGSISTLTIQRTEQRDSAMYRCASSTGQVDQPQHFGDGTRLSIL.

In its sample, this clone was seen once. V and J are TRBV18 and TRBJ2-1, with 8 positions matching TRBD1. CDR1 KGHSH and CDR2 LQKENI come from the germline V gene. Losses at the gene ends were 4 bases for V and 0 bases for J; bases not matched to a gene: 5. The length of the CDR3 is 16 residues. The CDR3 region has the DNA TGTGCCAGCTCACACGGACAGGGCGGCTCCTACAATGAGCAGTTCTTC. It is translated as CASSHGQGGSYNEQFF.

The rearrangement links TRBV7-8 to TRBJ1-5; TRBD1 aligns across 9 bases. The CDR3 covers 16 residues. V gave up 3 bases and J gave up 3 bases; unmatched junction bases: 6. The germline CDR1 and CDR2 sequences are SGHVS and FQNEAQ. In DNA, the CDR3 is TGTGCCAGCAGCTTCAAGGGGACAGGGTCCAATCAGCCCCAGCATTTT. It translates to CASSFKGTGSNQPQHF. Full variable domain (missing parts from reference TRBV7-8 and TRBJ1-5): GAGVSQSPRYKVAKRGQDVALRCDPISGHVSLFWYQQALGQGPEFLTYFQNEAQLDKSGLPSDRFFAERPEGSVSTLKIQRTQQEDSAVYLCASSFKGTGSNQPQHFGDGTRLSIL.

The chain is built from TRBV5-1 and TRBJ1-2; possible D gene TRBD1, 5 bases. In germline, CDR1 is SGHRS, CDR2 YFSETQ. This CDR3 contains 15 residues. The V end was cut by 1 base, the J end by 4 bases, with 14 bases between. CDR3 coding DNA: TGCGCCAGCAGCTTGCGCCAGGACAACCGCTATGGCTACACCTTC. Amino acid sequence: CASSLRQDNRYGYTF. The full variable domain, completed using reference TRBV5-1 and TRBJ1-2, is KAGVTQTPRYLIKTRGQQVTLSCSPISGHRSVSWYQQTPGQGLQFLFEYFSETQRNKGNFPGRFSGRQFSNSRSEMNVSTLELGDSALYLCASSLRQDNRYGYTFGSGTRLTVV.

This clone was seen only a few times. The chain recombines TRBV19 with TRBJ1-2; D gene unclear. Per germline, CDR1 LNHDA and CDR2 SQIVND (reference sequence). There are 20 residues in the CDR3. The V gene lost 6 bases and the J gene lost 0 bases, with 29 bases spanning the gap. This CDR3 is CASSRRSEDFPFAPNYGYTF. CDR3 DNA sequence: TGTGCCAGTAGCAGGCGTAGCGAGGACTTTCCTTTCGCTCCTAACTATGGCTACACCTTC. The full variable domain, its missing parts supplied by reference TRBV19 and TRBJ1-2, is DGGITQSPKYLFRKEGQNVTLSCEQNLNHDAMYWYRQDPGQGLRLIYYSQIVNDFQKGDIAEGYSVSREKKESFPLTVTSAQKNPTAFYLCASSRRSEDFPFAPNYGYTFGSGTRLTVV.

CDR3 region: CASSRALGGPLFF. The CDR3 DNA reads as TGTGCCAGCAGTAGGGCCCTTGGAGGGCCACTTTTCTTC. The chain carries TRBV6-5 and TRBJ2-1; D might be TRBD2 (6 bases). V was pared by 5 bases and J by 16 bases, with 21 bases between. The CDR3 loop spans 13 amino acids. Germline V gene lookup returns CDR1 MNHEY and CDR2 SVGAGI.

CDR3 DNA: TGCGCCAGCAGCCCGGAACCGGTAGCTAACTATGGCTACACCTTC. Protein: CASSPEPVANYGYTF. This rearrangement joins TRBV4-3 to TRBJ1-2; D gene unclear. V lost 4 bases to trimming and J lost 0 bases, with 12 bases between them. Germline V lookup: CDR1 LGHNA, CDR2 YSLEER. There are 15 residues in the CDR3.

The gene calls are TRBV12-5 and TRBJ2-1; D remains unclear. Germline V lookup: CDR1 LGHNT, CDR2 FRNRAP. The CDR3 spans 15 residues. Deletions cut 8 bases from V and 5 bases from J, with 19 bases between. Written as DNA, the CDR3 is TGTGCTAGTCGGAGACAAGGGATAGAGAACAATGAGCAGTTCTTC. Translated: CASRRQGIENNEQFF. Supplemented by reference TRBV12-5 and TRBJ2-1, the full variable domain reads DARVTQTPRHKVTEMGQEVTMRCQPILGHNTVFWYRQTMMQGLELLAYFRNRAPLDDSGMPKDRFSAEMPDATLATLKIQPSEPRDSAVYFCASRRQGIENNEQFFGPGTRLTVL.

The V call is TRBV9, the J call TRBJ1-4, with a weak D call TRBD1 (5 bases). The CDR3 loop spans 15 amino acids. Trimming cost V 4 bases and J 7 bases, with 17 bases left between them. The germline V gene has CDR1 SGDLS and CDR2 YYNGEE. CDR3 sequence reads: CASSPDGAHGEKLFF. The CDR3 DNA reads TGTGCCAGCAGCCCAGATGGGGCGCACGGTGAAAAACTGTTTTTT.

The chain has TRBV7-9 and TRBJ1-2; 8 positions agree with TRBD1. Germline trimming cut 4 bases from V and 8 bases from J; bases unmatched to any gene: 9. CDR3 size: 14 residues. The germline V gene has CDR1 SEHNR and CDR2 FQNEAQ (reference sequence). DNA for the CDR3: TGTGCCAGCAGCTCCGGAGACAGGGGTAGGGGCTACACCTTC. Residues: CASSSGDRGRGYTF.

This chain connects TRBV6-4 to TRBJ2-3; 12 positions agree with TRBD2. CDR3 size: 15 residues. V dropped 5 bases and J dropped 4; count of bases not matched to a gene: 4. The germline gives CDR1 MRHNA, CDR2 SNTAGT. CDR3 sequence reads: CASSPASGGADTQYF. CDR3 in DNA: TGTGCCAGCAGTCCCGCTAGCGGGGGGGCAGATACGCAGTATTTT.

In this sample, this clone turned up a few times. This rearrangement joins TRBV7-6 to TRBJ2-7; TRBD2 matches 8 bases. CDR1 SGHVS and CDR2 FNYEAQ come from the germline V gene. The CDR3 totals 13 residues. The V segment lost 7 bases and the J segment 7 bases; nucleotides outside the gene matches: 9. The CDR3 sequence is CASTPGGPGEQYF. The CDR3 bases are TGTGCCAGCACTCCGGGAGGGCCGGGTGAGCAGTACTTC.

A single count supports this clone. J is TRBJ2-7 and V is TRBV19; possibly TRBD2 for D (5 bases). This CDR3 contains 12 residues. The germline V gene has CDR1 LNHDA and CDR2 SQIVND (reference sequence). V was clipped by 4 bases and J by 5 bases, with 9 bases between them. CDR3 DNA: TGTGCCAGTAGTACCGGCGGGCACGAGCAGTACTTC. Its translation is CASSTGGHEQYF.

The CDR3 nucleotides read TGTGCCAGCAGCTTACTCAGGGGGCAAGGTACAGATACGCAGTATTTT. Translation gives CASSLLRGQGTDTQYF. The chain recombines TRBV7-9 with TRBJ2-3, with 8 nucleotides matching TRBD1. This CDR3 is built from 16 residues. Losses at the gene ends were 2 bases for V and 3 bases for J; bases not matched to a gene: 7. Germline V CDR1 and CDR2: SEHNR, FQNEAQ (reference sequence). Filled out from reference TRBV7-9 and TRBJ2-3, the complete variable domain reads DTGVSQNPRHKITKRGQNVTFRCDPISEHNRLYWYRQTLGQGPEFLTYFQNEAQLEKSRLLSDRFSAERPKGSFSTLEIQRTEQGDSAMYLCASSLLRGQGTDTQYFGPGTRLTVL.

J is TRBJ2-3 and V is TRBV5-5; 13 bases match TRBD2. Germline values: CDR1 SGHKS, CDR2 YYEKEE (reference sequence). Trimming removed 5 bases from V and 5 bases from J; junction bases left unmatched: 8. CDR3 length: 16 amino acids. The CDR3 loop reads CASSSGLAGVEDTQYF. CDR3 nucleotide sequence: TGTGCCAGCAGTTCAGGACTAGCGGGGGTGGAAGATACGCAGTATTTT.

The chain recombines TRBV9 with TRBJ1-2; a possible D gene is TRBD1 (5 bases). Germline values: CDR1 SGDLS, CDR2 YYNGEE. The CDR3 runs to 15 residues. V shed 3 bases and J shed 4 bases, with 16 bases lying between them. CDR3 nucleotides: TGTGCCAGCAGCGGCGCCGGCGGGGCTGGCTATGGCTACACCTTC. Translation gives CASSGAGGAGYGYTF.

The rearrangement links TRBV5-4 to TRBJ1-3; D may be TRBD1 (6 bases). Germline CDR1 is SGHNT and CDR2 is YYREEE (reference sequence). The CDR3 is made up of 16 amino acids. Trimming shortened V by 0 bases and J by 3 bases, and 13 bases separated the two germline ends. CDR3 DNA sequence: TGTGCCAGCAGCTTGGCCCTAGGGGGAAGTGGAAACACCATATATTTT. It is translated as CASSLALGGSGNTIYF.

The chain has TRBV12-5 and TRBJ2-1; the D is unclear. CDR1 and CDR2 from the germline V gene are LGHNT and FRNRAP. The CDR3 runs 12 residues. V was clipped by 3 bases and J by 5 bases, with 5 bases between them. The CDR3 region has the DNA TGTGCTAGTGGTTTCGGCGACAATGAGCAGTTCTTC. Its translation is CASGFGDNEQFF.

V is TRBV30 and J is TRBJ2-7; a weak D match, TRBD1 (6 bases). Germline-derived CDR1 and CDR2 are GTSNPN and SVGIG (reference sequence). Trimming shortened V by 5 bases and J by 4 bases, and 9 bases separated the two germline ends. CDR3 size: 11 residues. The CDR3 region is CAWVQGYEQYF. CDR3 bases: TGTGCCTGGGTACAGGGATACGAGCAGTACTTC.

V gene TRBV5-1 combines with J gene TRBJ2-3; D may be TRBD2 (6 bases). The germline V gene encodes CDR1 SGHRS and CDR2 YFSETQ. V lost 3 bases and J 4 bases, leaving 9 bases between the germline ends. The CDR3 consists of 13 residues. The CDR3 protein is CASSYPGADTQYF. CDR3 nucleotides: TGCGCCAGCAGCTACCCGGGGGCAGATACGCAGTATTTT.

This clone has a handful of counts. This chain connects TRBV15 to TRBJ2-6, with D hard to call. V was trimmed by 0 bases and J by 1 base, leaving 4 bases between them. CDR3 length equals 15 residues. Germline CDR1 reads LNHNV; CDR2 reads YYDKDF (reference sequence). The CDR3 region is CATSRDRSGANVLTF. The CDR3 region has the DNA TGTGCCACCAGCAGAGACAGATCTGGGGCCAACGTCCTGACTTTC.

This sequence joins TRBV28 and TRBJ2-2; the D gene is possibly TRBD1 (6 bases). The V gene lost 5 bases and the J gene lost 6 bases, with 19 bases spanning the gap. The CDR3 extends over 16 amino acids. Germline V gives CDR1 MDHEN, CDR2 SYDVKM. CDR3: CASSRRDTQRAGELFF. For the CDR3, the DNA is TGTGCCAGCAGTCGCCGGGACACTCAGAGAGCCGGGGAGCTGTTTTTT.

DNA for the CDR3: TGCGCCAGCAGTGATCGAAGATGGGACAGTTTGGGAACCGGGGAGCTGTTTTTT. It yields the protein CASSDRRWDSLGTGELFF. V gene TRBV10-1 combines with J gene TRBJ2-2, with 7 positions matching TRBD1. The CDR3 runs to 18 residues. Germline CDR1 and CDR2: WNHNN and SYGVQD (reference sequence). V lost 3 bases and J lost 5; bases outside the gene matches: 15.

The chain has TRBV5-1 and TRBJ1-3; the D gene is possibly TRBD1 (6 bases). Trimming took 4 bases from V and 1 from J, leaving 12 bases between them. From germline, CDR1 is SGHRS and CDR2 YFSETQ. The CDR3 is made up of 15 amino acids. The CDR3 reads CASSRTTGSGNTIYF. The CDR3 region has the DNA TGCGCCAGCAGCCGTACGACAGGTTCTGGAAACACCATATATTTT.

This clone was found once. The chain uses TRBV5-4 and TRBJ1-3; D call uncertain. Per the germline V gene, CDR1 is SGHNT and CDR2 is YYREEE (reference sequence). The V end was cut by 0 bases, the J end by 3 bases, with 10 bases between. CDR3 length: 15 amino acids. The DNA for the CDR3 is TGTGCCAGCAGCTTGGAGGGATCCGTTGGAAACACCATATATTTT. This encodes CASSLEGSVGNTIYF. Full variable domain (missing parts from reference TRBV5-4 and TRBJ1-3): ETGVTQSPTHLIKTRGQQVTLRCSSQSGHNTVSWYQQALGQGPQFIFQYYREEENGRGNFPPRFSGLQFPNYSSELNVNALELDDSALYLCASSLEGSVGNTIYFGEGSWLTVV.

The CDR3 loop is CASTSGTGAYGYTF. The CDR3 bases are TGTGCCAGCACTTCCGGGACAGGGGCCTATGGCTACACCTTC. The chain employs TRBV2 and TRBJ1-2; 10 nucleotides align to TRBD1. The germline CDR1 and CDR2 sequences are SNHLY and FYNNEI. CDR3 size: 14 residues. V gave up 7 bases and J gave up 4 bases; unmatched junction bases: 6.

The rearrangement links TRBV5-5 to TRBJ1-2; 12 bases fit TRBD1. This CDR3 is 16 amino acids long. V was clipped by 1 base and J by 4 bases; unmatched bases: 5. Germline V gene data show CDR1 as SGHKS and CDR2 as YYEKEE (reference sequence). CDR3 DNA: TGTGCCAGCAGCTTGAGCGGGACAGGGGGCTTCTATGGCTACACCTTC. It is translated as CASSLSGTGGFYGYTF.